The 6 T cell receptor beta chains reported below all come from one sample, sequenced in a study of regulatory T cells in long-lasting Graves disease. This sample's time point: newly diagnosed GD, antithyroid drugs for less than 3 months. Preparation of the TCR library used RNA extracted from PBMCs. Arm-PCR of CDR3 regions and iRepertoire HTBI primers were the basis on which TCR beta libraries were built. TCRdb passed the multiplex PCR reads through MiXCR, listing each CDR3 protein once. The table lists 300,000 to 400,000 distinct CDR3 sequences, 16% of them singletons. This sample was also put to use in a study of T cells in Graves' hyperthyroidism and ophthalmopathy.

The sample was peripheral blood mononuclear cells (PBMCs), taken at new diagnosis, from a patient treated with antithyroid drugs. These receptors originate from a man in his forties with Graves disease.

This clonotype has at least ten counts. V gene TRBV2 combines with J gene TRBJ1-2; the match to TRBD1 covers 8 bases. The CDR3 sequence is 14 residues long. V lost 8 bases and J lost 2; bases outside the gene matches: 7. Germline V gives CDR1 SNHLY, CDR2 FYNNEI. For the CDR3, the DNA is TGTGCCAGCCCCAGGGGGCGCACCAACTATGGCTACACCTTC. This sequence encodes CASPRGRTNYGYTF.

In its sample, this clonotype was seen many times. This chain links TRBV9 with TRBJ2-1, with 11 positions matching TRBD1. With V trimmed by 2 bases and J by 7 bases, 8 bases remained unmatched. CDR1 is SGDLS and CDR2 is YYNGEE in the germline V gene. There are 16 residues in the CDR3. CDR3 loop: CASSVTGTGGMNEQFF. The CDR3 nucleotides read TGTGCCAGCAGCGTCACAGGGACAGGGGGGATGAATGAGCAGTTCTTC.

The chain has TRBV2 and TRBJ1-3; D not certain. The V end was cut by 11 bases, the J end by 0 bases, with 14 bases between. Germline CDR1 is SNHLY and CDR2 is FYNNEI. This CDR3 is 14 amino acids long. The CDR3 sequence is CAGNHESSGNTIYF. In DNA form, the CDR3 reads TGTGCCGGCAACCACGAGAGCTCTGGAAACACCATATATTTT.

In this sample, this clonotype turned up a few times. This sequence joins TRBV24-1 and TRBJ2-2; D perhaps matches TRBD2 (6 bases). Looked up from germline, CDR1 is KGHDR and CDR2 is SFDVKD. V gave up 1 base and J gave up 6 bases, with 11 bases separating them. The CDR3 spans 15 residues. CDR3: CATSDFSREAGELFF. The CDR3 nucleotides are TGTGCCACCAGTGATTTCAGCAGGGAGGCCGGGGAGCTGTTTTTT.

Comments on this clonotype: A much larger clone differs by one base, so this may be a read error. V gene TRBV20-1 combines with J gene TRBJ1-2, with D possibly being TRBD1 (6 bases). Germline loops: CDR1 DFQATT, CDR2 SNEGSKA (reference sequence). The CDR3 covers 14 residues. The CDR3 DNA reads TGCAGTGCTAGAAGACGAAATAGGGGGGATGGCTGCACCTTC. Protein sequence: CSARRRNRGDGCTF.

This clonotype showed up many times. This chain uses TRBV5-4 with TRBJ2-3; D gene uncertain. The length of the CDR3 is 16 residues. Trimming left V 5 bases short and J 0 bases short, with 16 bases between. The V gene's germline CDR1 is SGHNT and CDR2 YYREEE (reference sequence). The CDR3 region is CASSPGFLSSTDTQYF. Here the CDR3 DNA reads TGTGCCAGCAGTCCTGGATTTTTGTCTAGCACAGATACGCAGTATTTT. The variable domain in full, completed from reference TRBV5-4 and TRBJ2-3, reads ETGVTQSPTHLIKTRGQQVTLRCSSQSGHNTVSWYQQALGQGPQFIFQYYREEENGRGNFPPRFSGLQFPNYSSELNVNALELDDSALYLCASSPGFLSSTDTQYFGPGTRLTVL.